This T cell receptor (beta chain) comes out of a study of cytomegalovirus exposure and HLA in healthy donors. In the study overall: HLA-typed donors were the source of about 85 million unique TCRs, which an early data release held.

V dropped 0 bases and J dropped 4 bases, with 10 bases sitting between them. The germline V gene encodes CDR1 SGHRS and CDR2 YFSETQ. The CDR3 runs 14 residues. Notes on this clone: Its antigen is not identified.

PCR employed 60 Vbeta and 13 Jbeta primers. Assay: immunoSEQ multiplex PCR; the TCRdb copy retains only in-frame clones and omits some. The sample holds over 70,000 clones; roughly 70% are singletons and the top ten take around 20%. Overall study findings and caveats: In an earlier analysis, about 90% or about 30%: the productive usage of most TCR beta V segments. Reported performance of the classifier showed diagnosis of cytomegalovirus status with high specificity and sensitivity. The study carried out a later analysis of TCR beta sequences. It associated around 17,000 of them with specific HLA alleles at a false discovery rate of 0.05.

The sample comprised PBMCs. The V gene is TRBV5-1, the J gene TRBJ1-1; the D gene is possibly TRBD1 (6 bases). The TCR sequence derives from a man under 40 in good health and CMV-seropositive. This CDR3 reads CASSLAVRGTEAFF. CDR3 sequence (DNA): TGCGCCAGCAGCTTGGCCGTCAGGGGCACTGAAGCTTTCTTT.